This T cell receptor (beta chain) was captured in a study of somatic mutations in cytotoxic T cells in rheumatoid arthritis (dated by TCRdb to about 2017). In the study overall: Peripheral blood (approximately 27 ml EDTA) was collected from patients immediately after diagnosis and before any treatment began. Some V beta antibody-stained T-cell populations were flow-sorted on a FACSAria II or Sony SH800 at nearly 100% purity, and sorted V beta1+ cells also underwent TCRB sequencing. To characterize clonality, the study used TCRB deep sequencing while asking whether somatic mutations are carried by expanded CD8+ T-cell clones in newly diagnosed, untreated rheumatoid arthritis. For 60 to 80 rheumatoid arthritis patients and some 20 healthy controls, TCRB deep sequencing was carried out. The median ages of the patient and control groups were essentially identical.

The immunoSEQ assay was applied to genomic DNA for TCRB CDR3 sequencing. The source study handled its data this way. When patient CD8+ clones exceeding 1% were checked against published virus-specific TCRB sequences, only a few matched. Only productive TCRB rearrangements were included in the analyses. Defining a clone by its unique TCRB CDR3 sequence, the study calculated clonality as a productive clonality index derived from Shannon entropy. The template counts of each clone relative to the total templates per sample were used to calculate repertoire overlap between two samples. V-gene usage from TCRB sequencing and V-gene usage measured by flow cytometry were correlated (Spearman r of approximately 0.59). What TCRdb holds here is the immuneACCESS table cut down to in-frame rearrangements. Part of the clones is not present; checked against another copy, under half of the missing clones reflect an unresolved V gene, and the others are unexplained. The V and J calls and the clone size are those of that table, but D and trimming were determined from the DNA. The sample yields 15,000 to 20,000 clones; 65% to 85% were counted once. Roughly a tenth of the sample rests with the top ten.

Positive magnetic bead selection on an AutoMACS was used to isolate CD4+ and CD8+ cells, with flow cytometry used to check purity. After a first flow cytometry screen using a TCR V beta antibody panel, clonal expansions were characterized through TCRB deep sequencing of sorted CD8+ fractions. Isolation of peripheral blood mononuclear cells was done through Ficoll-Paque PLUS density gradient separation. Nucleospin Tissue or Tissue XS kits were used to extract DNA from CD4-enriched, CD8-enriched or PBMC samples, and a Qubit 2.0 fluorometer was used for quantification. A word on this clone: It lacks a known antigen. Within one base of it there is no much larger clone, and no base qualities were kept.

General findings and caveats noted by the study authors: There was no significant difference in CD8+ T-cell clonality between rheumatoid arthritis patients and age-matched healthy controls. The finding that TRBV07 was slightly underrepresented in patients was left unadjusted for multiple comparisons. In about an eighth of the 65 patients, more than 20% of CD8+ cells belonged to the largest CD8+ clone, while several identical CD8+ TCRB sequences were shared between blood and synovial fluid. The antigen targets of the expanded CD8+ clones were unknown, and absence from virus-specific databases did not rule out viral specificity. An increase of CD8+ clonality with age was seen in patients (Spearman r of about 0.49) but not in healthy controls.

CDR1 and CDR2, looked up from the germline V gene, are LGHNA and YNFKEQ. From cysteine to phenylalanine, the CDR3 is 15 amino acids long. The retained sequence is limited to the CDR3, 45 bases, with the frame set at the first base. Trimming takes 1 base from V and 7 bases from J, and the germline ends sit 16 bases apart. The chain couples TRBV4-2 to TRBJ1-1; TRBD1 is perhaps the D gene, given 5 matching bases. Sequenced: CD8+ T cells sorted from blood. The receptor was derived from an adult with rheumatoid arthritis. The CDR3 reads as follows: CASSQARGVGGEAFF. At the DNA level, the sequence is TGTGCCAGCAGCCAAGCTAGGGGCGTGGGCGGTGAAGCTTTCTTT.